One sample yielded the 16 T cell receptor beta chains listed below, sequenced in a study of shared clonotypes between healthy human individuals. The data were produced by immunoSEQ multiplex PCR, yet TCRdb's version contains in-frame clones alone and is incomplete. The sample has some 1,100,000 clones; approximately 80% are singletons. The sequencing input was memory CD4+ T cells from PBMCs. Specified subset: CD45RA-negative fraction. The receptor set was obtained from a man younger than 35 in good health. Some clones in this sample may be carry-over from other donors' samples.

This clone was picked up one time. The chain carries TRBV6-1 and TRBJ1-2; D is unclear. Deletions cut 6 bases from V and 2 bases from J, with 13 bases between. The CDR3 runs to 14 residues. Germline loops: CDR1 MNHNS, CDR2 SASEGT. CDR3 amino acids: CASSGKIGNYGYTF. Here the CDR3 DNA reads TGTGCCAGCAGCGGAAAGATCGGGAACTATGGCTACACCTTC.

The genes are TRBV6-1 and TRBJ2-3; TRBD2 matches 12 bases. With 5 bases clipped from V and 5 bases from J, the junction kept 5 bases outside the gene matches. The CDR3 runs to 15 residues. The germline V gene encodes CDR1 MNHNS and CDR2 SASEGT. DNA of the CDR3: TGTGCCAGCAGTCCGCTAGCGGGAGGGGAAGATACGCAGTATTTT. Its protein is CASSPLAGGEDTQYF.

This sequence joins TRBV5-1 and TRBJ2-7; D not resolved. Germline V gene lookup returns CDR1 SGHRS and CDR2 YFSETQ. Trimming shortened V by 2 bases and J by 5 bases, and 14 bases separated the two germline ends. The CDR3 spans 14 residues. CDR3 residues: CASSLDNRINEQYF. The CDR3 DNA reads TGCGCCAGCAGCTTAGATAATCGTATCAACGAGCAGTACTTC.

The J gene is TRBJ2-7, the V gene TRBV6-5; D is ambiguous. The V end lost 4 bases, the J end lost 6 bases, and 13 bases lay between the germline ends. Per the germline V gene, CDR1 is MNHEY and CDR2 is SVGAGI. The CDR3 runs to 13 residues. CDR3 bases: TGTGCCAGCAGTTCCCCGGGTGAGAGCGAGCAGTACTTC. Translation: CASSSPGESEQYF.

The chain joins TRBV30 to TRBJ2-7; the D gene could be TRBD1 or TRBD2 (6 bases each). V was pared by 3 bases and J by 2 bases, with 29 bases between. Germline CDR1 reads GTSNPN; CDR2 reads SVGIG (reference sequence). This CDR3 has 19 residues. In DNA form, the CDR3 reads TGTGCCTGGAGCCGTCTAGGGGGGTTTGCGCTTAACGGAACCTACGAGCAGTACTTC. It specifies CAWSRLGGFALNGTYEQYF.

J is TRBJ2-1 and V is TRBV7-2; D might be TRBD1 (6 bases). Germline-derived CDR1 and CDR2 are SGHTA and FQGNSA. The CDR3 is made up of 16 amino acids. Deletions cut 5 bases from V and 1 base from J, with 15 bases between. CDR3 DNA sequence: TGTGCCAGCAGCCGCCGGAGGACAGAATCCTACAATGAGCAGTTCTTC. This sequence encodes CASSRRRTESYNEQFF.

The genes are TRBV6-1 and TRBJ2-4, with TRBD1 matching over 8 bases. From germline, CDR1 is MNHNS and CDR2 SASEGT. There are 14 residues in the CDR3. V shed 10 bases, J shed 0 bases, and the junction held 5 bases outside the gene matches. CDR3 amino acids: CATWTGLAKNIQYF. In DNA form, the CDR3 reads TGTGCCACATGGACAGGGTTAGCCAAAAACATTCAGTACTTC.

Regarding this clone: A clone one base away is much larger, so this may be a read error. V is TRBV4-3 and J is TRBJ2-3; D unresolved. V lost 1 base and J lost 5, with 19 bases in between. The CDR3 runs 17 residues. In germline, CDR1 is LGHNA, CDR2 YSLEER. The CDR3 nucleotides read TGCGCCAGCAGCCAAGGTTCCCGCAGACCGGCATTAGATACGCAGTATTTT. Translating it yields CASSQGSRRPALDTQYF.

This clone was recorded only once. The same CDR3 arises from other DNA sequences in this sample as well. This sequence joins TRBV7-3 and TRBJ2-5; D not resolved. CDR1 and CDR2 (germline): SGHTA, FQGTGA. The CDR3 loop spans 13 amino acids. Trimming took 1 base from V and 5 from J, leaving 8 bases between them. The CDR3 here is CASSLSREETQYF. DNA for the CDR3: TGTGCCAGCAGCTTAAGTAGAGAGGAGACCCAGTACTTC.

The chain is built from TRBV5-4 and TRBJ2-5; no clear D. Per germline, CDR1 SGHNT and CDR2 YYREEE (reference sequence). The CDR3 extends over 12 amino acids. V was cut by 3 bases and J by 1 base, with 4 bases left in between. The CDR3 DNA reads TGTGCCAGCAGCTACCCCCAAGAGACCCAGTACTTC. Translating it yields CASSYPQETQYF.

The chain has TRBV28 and TRBJ2-4, with a weak D call TRBD2 (6 bases). The CDR3 is made up of 12 amino acids. Germline CDR1 is MDHEN and CDR2 is SYDVKM. V was pared by 4 bases and J by 9 bases, with 10 bases between. The CDR3 spells CASSSVGGIQYF. The CDR3 DNA sequence: TGTGCCAGCAGTTCCGTCGGGGGCATTCAGTACTTC.

This clone was picked up a small number of times. The chain recombines TRBV27 with TRBJ2-2; D might be TRBD1 or TRBD2, each matching 5 bases. V was pared by 10 bases and J by 0 bases, with 18 bases between. Germline assignment: CDR1 MNHEY and CDR2 SMNVEV (reference sequence). This CDR3 has 16 residues. CDR3 amino acids: CATSPWGTSNTGELFF. In nucleotides, the CDR3 is TGTGCCACCTCCCCCTGGGGGACCTCGAACACCGGGGAGCTGTTTTTT.

This clone was picked up a small number of times. This rearrangement joins TRBV19 to TRBJ1-2, with D possibly TRBD1 on 5 matching bases. V lost 5 bases and J lost 4, with 17 bases in between. CDR3 length: 15 residues. Germline values: CDR1 LNHDA, CDR2 SQIVND (reference sequence). In DNA, the CDR3 is TGTGCCAGTAGTCGGAGGGCTGGAGGGGCCTATGGCTACACCTTC. It yields the protein CASSRRAGGAYGYTF.

J is TRBJ2-7 and V is TRBV6-1; perhaps TRBD2 as D (6 bases). CDR3 length equals 15 residues. CDR1 and CDR2 (germline): MNHNS, SASEGT. Between the trimmed V and J ends, which lost 5 bases and 1 base, there was a span of 15 bases. The CDR3 is CASSQLLGGSYEQYF. The CDR3 bases are TGTGCCAGCAGTCAGCTGTTGGGGGGTTCCTACGAGCAGTACTTC.

This chain uses TRBV28 with TRBJ1-5; no clear D gene. CDR1 MDHEN and CDR2 SYDVKM come from the germline V gene. V was cut by 4 bases and J by 6 bases, with 16 bases left in between. This CDR3 region has 15 residues. CDR3 coding DNA: TGTGCCAGCAGTTCGGACCGTTCCCCGGCTCAGCCCCAGCATTTT. This codes for CASSSDRSPAQPQHF.

The chain has TRBV11-2 and TRBJ2-1, with TRBD2 matching over 7 bases. The length of the CDR3 is 15 residues. CDR1 is SGHAT, CDR2 FQNNGV, per germline. Trimming removed 5 bases from V and 6 bases from J; junction bases left unmatched: 10. Here the CDR3 DNA reads TGTGCCAGCAGCGGACTAGGGACGGTCACCAATGAGCAGTTCTTC. Translating gives CASSGLGTVTNEQFF.